A single sample gave rise to the 5 T cell receptor beta chains below, sequenced in a study of monozygotic twins with inflammatory bowel disease. TCRdb re-called the 5' RACE reads and gives one entry per CDR3 protein, without DNA. The listing records 440,000 or so distinct CDR3 sequences. Sequenced input: blood. The receptors were sampled from a human donor with ulcerative colitis or Crohn's disease, or a healthy co-twin of an affected twin (not recorded which).

The CDR3 here is CSVRARDNQETQYF. The chain has TRBV29-1 and TRBJ2-5; TCRdb proposes TRBD1, but this gene call is untestable without DNA. CDR3 length: 14 residues. In germline, CDR1 is SQVTM, CDR2 ANQGSEA.

The chain is built from TRBV15 and TRBJ2-1. CDR3 length: 14 amino acids. In germline, CDR1 is LNHNV, CDR2 YYDKDF (reference sequence). CDR3 residues: CATSRDLSYNEQFF.

This rearrangement joins TRBV7-2 to TRBJ1-1. Per the germline V gene, CDR1 is SGHTA and CDR2 is FQGNSA. The CDR3 covers 16 residues. The CDR3 here is CASSLIPIRMNTEAFF.

The chain carries TRBV20-1 and TRBJ2-7; TCRdb selects TRBD2, and the lack of DNA leaves this call unchecked. CDR3 size: 14 residues. CDR1 and CDR2 (germline): DFQATT, SNEGSKA (reference sequence). The CDR3 here is CSARTSGATYEQYF.

The rearrangement joins TRBV14 to TRBJ2-1. CDR1 is SGHDN, CDR2 FVKESK, per germline. The CDR3 sequence is 14 residues long. The chain's CDR3 is CASSQIPSRNEQFF. The full variable domain, its missing parts supplied by reference TRBV14 and TRBJ2-1, is EAGVTQFPSHSVIEKGQTVTLRCDPISGHDNLYWYRRVMGKEIKFLLHFVKESKQDESGMPNNRFLAERTGGTYSTLKVQPAELEDSGVYFCASSQIPSRNEQFFGPGTRLTVL.